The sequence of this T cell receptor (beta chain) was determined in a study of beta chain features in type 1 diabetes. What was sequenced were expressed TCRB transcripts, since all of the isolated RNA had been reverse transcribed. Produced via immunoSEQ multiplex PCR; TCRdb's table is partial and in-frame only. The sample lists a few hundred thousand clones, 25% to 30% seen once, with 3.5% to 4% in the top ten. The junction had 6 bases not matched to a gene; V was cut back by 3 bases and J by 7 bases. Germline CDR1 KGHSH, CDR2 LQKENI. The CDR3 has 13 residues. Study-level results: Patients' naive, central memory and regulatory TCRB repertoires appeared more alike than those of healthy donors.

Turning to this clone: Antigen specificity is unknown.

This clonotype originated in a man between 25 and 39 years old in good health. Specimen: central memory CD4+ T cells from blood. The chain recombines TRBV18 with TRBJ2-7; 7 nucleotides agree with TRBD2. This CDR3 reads CASSPGRVGEQYF. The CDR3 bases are TGTGCCAGCTCACCTGGGAGGGTAGGAGAGCAGTACTTC.